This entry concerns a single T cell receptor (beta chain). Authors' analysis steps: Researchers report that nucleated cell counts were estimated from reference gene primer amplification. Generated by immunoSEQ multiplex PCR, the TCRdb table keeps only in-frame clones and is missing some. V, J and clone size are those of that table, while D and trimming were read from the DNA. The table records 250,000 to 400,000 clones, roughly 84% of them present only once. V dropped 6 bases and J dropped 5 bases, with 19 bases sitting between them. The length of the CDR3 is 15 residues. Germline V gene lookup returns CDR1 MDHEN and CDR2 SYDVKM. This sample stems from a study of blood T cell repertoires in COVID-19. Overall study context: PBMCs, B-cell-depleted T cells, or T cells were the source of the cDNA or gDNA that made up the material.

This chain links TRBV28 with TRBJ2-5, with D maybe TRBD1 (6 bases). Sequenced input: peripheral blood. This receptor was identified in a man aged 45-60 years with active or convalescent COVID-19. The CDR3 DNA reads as TGTGCCAGCAGCCTCAGGGGCCCAAGCTTGGAGACCCAGTACTTC. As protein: CASSLRGPSLETQYF. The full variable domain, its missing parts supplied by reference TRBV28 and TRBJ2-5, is DVKVTQSSRYLVKRTGEKVFLECVQDMDHENMFWYRQDPGLGLRLIYFSYDVKMKEKGDIPEGYSVSREKKERFSLILESASTNQTSMYLCASSLRGPSLETQYFGPGTRLLVL.